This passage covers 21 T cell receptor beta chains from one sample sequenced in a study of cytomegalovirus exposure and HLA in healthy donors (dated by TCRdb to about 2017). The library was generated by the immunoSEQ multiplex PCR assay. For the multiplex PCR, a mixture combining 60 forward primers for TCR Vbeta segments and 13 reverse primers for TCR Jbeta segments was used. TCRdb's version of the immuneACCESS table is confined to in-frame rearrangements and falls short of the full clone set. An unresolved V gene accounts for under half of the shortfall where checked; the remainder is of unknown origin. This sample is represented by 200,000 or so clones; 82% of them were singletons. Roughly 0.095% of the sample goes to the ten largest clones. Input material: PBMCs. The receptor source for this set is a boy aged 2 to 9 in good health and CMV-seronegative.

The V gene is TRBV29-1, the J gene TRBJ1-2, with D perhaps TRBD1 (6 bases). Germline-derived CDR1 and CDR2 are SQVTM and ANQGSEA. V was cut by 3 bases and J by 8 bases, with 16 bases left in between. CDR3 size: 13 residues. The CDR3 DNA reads TGCAGCGTTGACAGGGAAGGGGGTAGGGGCTACACCTTC. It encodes CSVDREGGRGYTF.

The CDR3 region has the DNA TGTGCCAGCAGCGTAGGGGGCGGGGGGTCCAATGAGCAGTTCTTC. It is translated as CASSVGGGGSNEQFF. The J gene is TRBJ2-1, the V gene TRBV9, with 8 positions matching TRBD2. Germline V gene lookup returns CDR1 SGDLS and CDR2 YYNGEE. J was trimmed by 6 bases and V by 0 bases; bases with no gene match: 5. CDR3 length equals 15 residues.

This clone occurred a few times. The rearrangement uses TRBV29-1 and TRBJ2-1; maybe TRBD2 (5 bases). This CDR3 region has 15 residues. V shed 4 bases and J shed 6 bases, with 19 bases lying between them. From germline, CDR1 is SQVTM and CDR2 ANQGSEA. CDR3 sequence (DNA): TGCAGCGTTGGGAGTTGGGCTAGCAAGGGCAATGAGCAGTTCTTC. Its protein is CSVGSWASKGNEQFF.

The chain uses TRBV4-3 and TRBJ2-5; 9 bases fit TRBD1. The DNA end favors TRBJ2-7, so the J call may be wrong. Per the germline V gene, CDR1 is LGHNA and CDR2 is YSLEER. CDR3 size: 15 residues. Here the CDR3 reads CASSQVTQGAGEQYF. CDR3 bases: TGCGCCAGCAGCCAAGTAACACAGGGGGCGGGCGAGCAGTACTTC.

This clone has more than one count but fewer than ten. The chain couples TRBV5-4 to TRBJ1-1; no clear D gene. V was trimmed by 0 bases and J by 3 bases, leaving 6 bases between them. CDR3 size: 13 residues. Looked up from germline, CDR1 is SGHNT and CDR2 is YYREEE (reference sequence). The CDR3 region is CASSLVGDTEAFF. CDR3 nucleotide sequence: TGTGCCAGCAGCTTGGTCGGGGACACTGAAGCTTTCTTT.

CDR3 DNA sequence: TGTGCCAGTAGTCTCAATAGTAACTATGGCTACACCTTC. This encodes CASSLNSNYGYTF. V is TRBV19 and J is TRBJ1-2; D not resolved. Germline V gives CDR1 LNHDA, CDR2 SQIVND (reference sequence). This CDR3 spans 13 amino acids. V shed 5 bases and J shed 1 base, with 8 bases lying between them.

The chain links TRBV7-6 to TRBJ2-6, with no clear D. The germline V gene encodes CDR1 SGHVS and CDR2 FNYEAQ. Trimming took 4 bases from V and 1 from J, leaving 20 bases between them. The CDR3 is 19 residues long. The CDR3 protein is CASSSAPRGLQSGANVLTF. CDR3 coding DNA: TGTGCCAGCAGCTCCGCCCCTCGTGGCCTGCAGTCTGGGGCCAACGTCCTGACTTTC.

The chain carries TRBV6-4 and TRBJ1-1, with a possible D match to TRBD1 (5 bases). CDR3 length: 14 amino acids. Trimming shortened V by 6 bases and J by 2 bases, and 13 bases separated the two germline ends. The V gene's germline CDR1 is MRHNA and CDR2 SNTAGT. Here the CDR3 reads CASSQGFGNTEAFF. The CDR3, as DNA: TGTGCCAGCAGCCAGGGTTTTGGAAACACTGAAGCTTTCTTT.

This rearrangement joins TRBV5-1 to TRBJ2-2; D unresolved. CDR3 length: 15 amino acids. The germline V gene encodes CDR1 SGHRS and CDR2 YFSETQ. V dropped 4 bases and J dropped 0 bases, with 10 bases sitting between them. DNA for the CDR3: TGCGCCAGCAGCCACCCACAACCGAACACCGGGGAGCTGTTTTTT. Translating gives CASSHPQPNTGELFF. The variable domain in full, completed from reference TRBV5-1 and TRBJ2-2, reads KAGVTQTPRYLIKTRGQQVTLSCSPISGHRSVSWYQQTPGQGLQFLFEYFSETQRNKGNFPGRFSGRQFSNSRSEMNVSTLELGDSALYLCASSHPQPNTGELFFGEGSRLTVL.

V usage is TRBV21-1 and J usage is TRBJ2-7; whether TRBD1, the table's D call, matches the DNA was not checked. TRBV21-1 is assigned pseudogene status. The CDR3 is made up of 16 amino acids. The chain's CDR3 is CASSKMGQTSSYEQYF. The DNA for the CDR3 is TGTGCCAGCAGCAAAATGGGCCAAACGTCGAGCTACGAGCAGTACTTC.

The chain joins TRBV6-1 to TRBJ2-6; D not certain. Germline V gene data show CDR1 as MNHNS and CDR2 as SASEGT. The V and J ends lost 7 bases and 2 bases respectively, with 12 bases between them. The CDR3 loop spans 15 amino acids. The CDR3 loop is CASMKLLAGANVLTF. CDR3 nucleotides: TGTGCCAGCATGAAACTCCTCGCTGGGGCCAACGTCCTGACTTTC.

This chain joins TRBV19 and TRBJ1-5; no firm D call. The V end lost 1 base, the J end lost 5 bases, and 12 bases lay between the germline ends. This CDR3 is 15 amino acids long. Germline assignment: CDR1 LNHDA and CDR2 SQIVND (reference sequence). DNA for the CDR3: TGTGCCAGTAGTATAGTCGGCCGAGAGGATCAGCCCCAGCATTTT. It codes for CASSIVGREDQPQHF.

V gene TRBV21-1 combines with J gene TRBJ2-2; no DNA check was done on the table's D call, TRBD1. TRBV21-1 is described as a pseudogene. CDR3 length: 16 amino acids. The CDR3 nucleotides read TGTGCCAGCAGCCCGGGACAGGGAGAGAACACCGGGGAGCTGTTTTTT. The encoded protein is CASSPGQGENTGELFF.

The CDR3 coding sequence is TGCGCCAGCAGTTCCGCCGGGACAGGGAAAGGCTACACCTTC. It yields the protein CASSSAGTGKGYTF. The gene calls are TRBV5-1 and TRBJ1-2, with 9 bases aligning to TRBD1. The CDR3 has 14 residues. The trim removed 5 bases at V and 8 bases at J, leaving 10 bases unmatched. Per germline, CDR1 SGHRS and CDR2 YFSETQ.

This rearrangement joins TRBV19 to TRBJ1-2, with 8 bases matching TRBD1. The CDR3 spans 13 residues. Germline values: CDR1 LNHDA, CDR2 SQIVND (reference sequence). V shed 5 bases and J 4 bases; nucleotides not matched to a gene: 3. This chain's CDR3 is CASSDRGGYGYTF. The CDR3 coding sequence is TGTGCCAGTAGTGACAGGGGAGGCTATGGCTACACCTTC.

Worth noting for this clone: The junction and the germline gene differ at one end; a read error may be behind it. This CDR3 is CAWTRGATGELVF. For the CDR3, the DNA is TGTGCCTGGACCAGGGGGGCCACCGGGGAGCTGGTTTTT. The rearrangement links TRBV30 to TRBJ1-3, with 7 bases lining up with TRBD1. The CDR3 runs to 13 residues. In germline, CDR1 is GTSNPN, CDR2 SVGIG (reference sequence).

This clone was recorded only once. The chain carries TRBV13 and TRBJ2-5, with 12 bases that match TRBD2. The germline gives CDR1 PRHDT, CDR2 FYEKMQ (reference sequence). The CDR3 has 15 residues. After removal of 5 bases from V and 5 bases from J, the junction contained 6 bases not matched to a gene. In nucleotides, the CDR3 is TGTGCCAGCAGCACCACTAGCGGGGGGTTGGAGACCCAGTACTTC. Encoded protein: CASSTTSGGLETQYF.

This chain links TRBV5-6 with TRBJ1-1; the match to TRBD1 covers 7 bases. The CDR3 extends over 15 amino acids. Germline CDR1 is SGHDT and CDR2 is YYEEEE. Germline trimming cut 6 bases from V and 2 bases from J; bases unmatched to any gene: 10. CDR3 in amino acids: CASNFVDRANTEAFF. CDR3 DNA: TGTGCCAGCAACTTCGTTGACAGGGCCAACACTGAAGCTTTCTTT.

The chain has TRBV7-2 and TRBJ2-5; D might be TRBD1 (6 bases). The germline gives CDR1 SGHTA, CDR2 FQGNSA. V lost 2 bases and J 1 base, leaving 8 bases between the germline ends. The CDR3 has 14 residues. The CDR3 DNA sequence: TGTGCCAGCAGCTTAACAGGGTTCCAAGAGACCCAGTACTTC. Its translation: CASSLTGFQETQYF.

CDR3 nucleotides: TGTGCCAGCAGCTGGGCCGGGACTAGCCTTATCAATGAGCAGTTCTTC. Translating it yields CASSWAGTSLINEQFF. The chain couples TRBV7-2 to TRBJ2-1, with 9 bases that match TRBD2. V lost 4 bases, J lost 6 bases, and 10 bases stayed unmatched. The CDR3 has 16 amino acids. CDR1 and CDR2 (germline): SGHTA, FQGNSA.

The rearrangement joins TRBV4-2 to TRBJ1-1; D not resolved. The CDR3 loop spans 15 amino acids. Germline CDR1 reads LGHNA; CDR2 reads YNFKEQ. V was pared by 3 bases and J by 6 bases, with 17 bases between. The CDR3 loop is CASSHLDFLGAEAFF. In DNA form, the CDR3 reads TGTGCCAGCAGCCATCTTGACTTTCTTGGCGCTGAAGCTTTCTTT.